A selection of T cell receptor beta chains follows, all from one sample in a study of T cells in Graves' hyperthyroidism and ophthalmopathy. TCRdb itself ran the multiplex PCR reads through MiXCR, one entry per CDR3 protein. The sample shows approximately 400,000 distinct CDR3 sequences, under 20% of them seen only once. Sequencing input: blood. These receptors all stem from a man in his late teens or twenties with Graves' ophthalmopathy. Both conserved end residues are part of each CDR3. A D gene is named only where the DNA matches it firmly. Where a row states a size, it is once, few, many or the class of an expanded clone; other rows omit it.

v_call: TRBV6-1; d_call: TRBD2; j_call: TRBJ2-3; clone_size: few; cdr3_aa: CASSEALRRGADTQYF; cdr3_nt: TGTGCCAGCAGTGAAGCCTTAAGACGGGGGGCAGATACGCAGTATTTT
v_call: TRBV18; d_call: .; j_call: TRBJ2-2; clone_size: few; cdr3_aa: CASSPNSQRLAGELFF; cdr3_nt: TGTGCCAGCTCACCAAATTCGCAGAGGTTGGCCGGGGAGCTGTTTTTT
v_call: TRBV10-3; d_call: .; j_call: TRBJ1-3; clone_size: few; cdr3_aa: CAISAAGQSSGNTIYF; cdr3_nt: TGTGCCATCAGTGCTGCTGGACAGTCCTCTGGAAACACCATATATTTT
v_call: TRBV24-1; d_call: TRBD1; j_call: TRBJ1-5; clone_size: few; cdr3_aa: CATSDPDRVQHF; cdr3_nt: TGTGCCACCAGTGACCCTGACAGGGTCCAGCATTTT
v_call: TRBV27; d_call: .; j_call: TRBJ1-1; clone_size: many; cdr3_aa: CASSSGPGTEAFF; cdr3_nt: TGTGCCAGCAGTTCGGGACCGGGCACTGAAGCTTTCTTT
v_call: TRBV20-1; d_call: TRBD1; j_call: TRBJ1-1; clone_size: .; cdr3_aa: CSASREGGLWFF; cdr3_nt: TGCAGTGCTAGTCGGGAAGGGGGCCTATGGTTCTTT
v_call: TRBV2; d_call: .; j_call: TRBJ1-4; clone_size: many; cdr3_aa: CASSEAKVLGKLFF; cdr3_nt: TGTGCCAGCAGTGAAGCAAAGGTTTTGGGAAAACTGTTTTTT
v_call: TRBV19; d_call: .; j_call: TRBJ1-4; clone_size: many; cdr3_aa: CASSPRRTVDNEKLFF; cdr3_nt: TGTGCCAGTAGTCCACGTCGGACAGTGGACAATGAAAAACTGTTTTTT
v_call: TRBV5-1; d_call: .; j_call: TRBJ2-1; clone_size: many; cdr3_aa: CASSFSTLPFGGEQFF; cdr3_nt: TGCGCCAGCAGCTTCTCAACCCTACCCTTTGGGGGTGAGCAGTTCTTC
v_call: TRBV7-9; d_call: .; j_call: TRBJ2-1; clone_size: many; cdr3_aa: CASSLVAGAFGEQFF; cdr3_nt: TGTGCCAGCAGCTTAGTTGCGGGGGCCTTCGGGGAGCAGTTCTTC
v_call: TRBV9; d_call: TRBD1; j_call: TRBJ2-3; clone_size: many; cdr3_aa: CASSDPRTGVRTDTQYF; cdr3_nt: TGTGCCAGCAGCGACCCGCGTACAGGGGTGCGCACAGATACGCAGTATTTT
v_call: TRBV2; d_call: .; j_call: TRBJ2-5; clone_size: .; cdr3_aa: CASSSHQGQETQYF; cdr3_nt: TGTGCCAGCAGTTCCCATCAGGGGCAAGAGACCCAGTACTTC
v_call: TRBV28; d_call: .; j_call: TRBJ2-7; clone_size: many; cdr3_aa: CASSGGSERSSYEQYF; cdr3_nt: TGTGCCAGCAGCGGTGGCAGCGAAAGGAGCTCCTACGAGCAGTACTTC
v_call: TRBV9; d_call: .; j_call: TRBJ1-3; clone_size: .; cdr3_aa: CASSVAGLSGNTIYF; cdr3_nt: TGTGCCAGCAGCGTAGCGGGCCTCTCTGGAAACACCATATATTTT
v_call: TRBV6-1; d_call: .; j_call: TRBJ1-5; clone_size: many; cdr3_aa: CASSQGSNQPQHF; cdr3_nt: TGTGCCAGCAGCCAGGGTAGCAATCAGCCCCAGCATTTT
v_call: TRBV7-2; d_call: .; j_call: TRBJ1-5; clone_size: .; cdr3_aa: CASSQEGEPQHF; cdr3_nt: TGCGCCAGCAGCCAAGAGGGAGAGCCCCAGCATTTT
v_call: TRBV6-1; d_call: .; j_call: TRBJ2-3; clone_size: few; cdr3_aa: CASSPDGPRGDTQYF; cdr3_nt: TGTGCCAGCAGTCCCGACGGACCCAGAGGTGATACGCAGTATTTT
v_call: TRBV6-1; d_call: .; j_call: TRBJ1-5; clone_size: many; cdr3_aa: CASSVADSNQPQHF; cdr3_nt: TGTGCCAGCAGTGTGGCAGACTCCAATCAGCCCCAGCATTTT
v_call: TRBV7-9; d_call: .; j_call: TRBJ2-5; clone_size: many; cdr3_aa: CASRPSWVDGTQYF; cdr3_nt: TGTGCCAGCAGACCCAGCTGGGTGGATGGGACCCAGTACTTC
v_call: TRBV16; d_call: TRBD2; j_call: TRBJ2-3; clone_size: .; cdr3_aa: CASSHGLAGVDTQYF; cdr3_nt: TGTGCCAGCAGCCACGGACTAGCGGGAGTCGATACGCAGTATTTT